One T cell receptor beta chain is described in this entry. This sample was taken from a study of CD8 T cells in ankylosing spondylitis. CDR3 length equals 12 residues. Trimming pared 6 bases from V and 5 bases from J, leaving 12 bases between. The germline CDR1 and CDR2 sequences are DFQATT and SNEGSKA (reference sequence). Construction of TCR beta libraries was performed using quantitative 5'-RACE with molecular barcodes. TCRdb itself ran the 5' RACE reads through MiXCR, one entry per CDR3 protein. This sample has over 60,000 distinct CDR3 sequences, with under 5.5% found just once. The V gene is TRBV20-1, the J gene TRBJ2-3; no clear D. The material sequenced was blood, either unsorted or a sorted T cell fraction (not recorded which). This clonotype originated in a male donor with ankylosing spondylitis or in good health (not recorded which). The CDR3 DNA sequence: TGCAGTGCCGCCGGTGGTTTAGATACGCAGTATTTT. Translation gives CSAAGGLDTQYF.